This T cell receptor beta chain is from a study of OX40 agonist ivuxolimab in advanced cancers. Produced via immunoSEQ multiplex PCR; TCRdb's table is partial and in-frame only. The sample records fewer than 200,000 clones, roughly 94% being singletons. Trimming cost V 1 base and J 2 bases, with 15 bases left between them. The CDR3 spans 17 residues. Germline V CDR1 and CDR2: SGHVS, FNYEAQ. Here the sequenced sample was CD4+ or CD8+ T cells sorted from blood, taken in a trial of the OX40 agonist ivuxolimab. The V call is TRBV7-6, the J call TRBJ1-3; weak D call: TRBD1 (6 bases). The sequence derives from an adult with an advanced solid tumor such as melanoma, head and neck, liver or kidney cancer. The CDR3 DNA is TGTGCCAGCAGCTTAGAACAGGGAAGGACGACTGGAAACACCATATATTTT. Translation gives CASSLEQGRTTGNTIYF.